This is a list of T cell receptor beta chains from one sample in a study of OX40 agonist ivuxolimab in advanced cancers. The protocol was immunoSEQ multiplex PCR, while the TCRdb copy is restricted to in-frame clones and leaves out a portion. The sample records about 72,000 clones, around 87% being singletons. Sequencing was performed on CD4+ or CD8+ T cells sorted from blood, taken in a trial of the OX40 agonist ivuxolimab. All receptors derive from an adult with an advanced solid tumor such as melanoma, head and neck, liver or kidney cancer. Each CDR3 is given with its conserved first and last residue. Fields, in order: V gene, D gene, J gene, CDR3 DNA, CDR3 protein. The D gene is left open where the match is weak.

TRBV5-1	.	TRBJ1-6	TGCGCCAGCAGTCCGGCGGGGGTGGGCTCCTATAATTCACCCCTCCACTTT	CASSPAGVGSYNSPLHF
TRBV2	.	TRBJ1-1	TGTGCCAGCAGCCGCAGGGAGGGGAACACTGAAGCTTTCTTT	CASSRREGNTEAFF
TRBV7-3	TRBD1	TRBJ2-1	TGTGCCAGCAGCTCACTGAGGGGACAGCCGAGCTCCTACAATGAGCAGTTCTTC	CASSSLRGQPSSYNEQFF
TRBV9	.	TRBJ1-5	TGTGCCAGCAGCGTGGAGGGGGGACAGCCCCAGCATTTT	CASSVEGGQPQHF
TRBV28	.	TRBJ2-5	TGTGCCAGCAGTTCTGCGGGGAGGGAGACCCAGTACTTC	CASSSAGRETQYF
TRBV29-1	.	TRBJ2-5	TGCAGCGTTGAAGATCACCGGGGTCAAGAGACCCAGTACTTC	CSVEDHRGQETQYF
TRBV6-5	.	TRBJ1-1	TGTGCCAGCAGGGCATCGAACACTGAAGCTTTCTTT	CASRASNTEAFF
TRBV11-1	.	TRBJ1-2	TGTGCCAGCAGCTTTGGGGCGGGCTGGCCACCCCCACTATATGGCTACACCTTC	CASSFGAGWPPPLYGYTF
TRBV5-1	.	TRBJ2-7	TGCGCCAGCAGCTTGGGTACAGACCAGGGCTACGAGCAGTACTTC	CASSLGTDQGYEQYF
TRBV27	.	TRBJ1-2	TGTGCCAGCAGTTTATATCAGGGCCACTATGGCTACACCTTC	CASSLYQGHYGYTF
TRBV18	.	TRBJ2-7	TGTGCCAGCTCACCAGGCAGGGGAAACGACGAGCAGTACTTC	CASSPGRGNDEQYF
TRBV5-1	.	TRBJ2-5	TGCGCCAGCAGCTCTGCTGGGACCCAGTACTTC	CASSSAGTQYF